The 10 T cell receptor beta chains listed next were all sequenced from one sample in a study of post-analysis software for immune sequencing data. Every TCR beta cDNA library bore unique molecular identifiers. Each CDR3 protein is one row after TCRdb ran MiXCR on the PCR reads. Here the sample spans 250,000 to 300,000 distinct CDR3 sequences, 36% being singletons. Study-level points and caveats: TRBV segments more frequent in patients than in controls numbered five and included TRBV5-6, TRBV5-1 and TRBV20-1.

Their specific antigens are unknown. Specimen: blood. The receptors shown here come from a girl between 10 and 17 years old with multiple sclerosis.

To note about this clonotype: A single base separates this from a much larger clone, so it may be a read error. The V gene is TRBV10-2, the J gene TRBJ2-3; D could derive from TRBD1 or TRBD2 (5 bases each). Trimming stripped 8 bases from V and 0 bases from J, with 12 bases between. Germline-derived CDR1 and CDR2 are WSHSY and SAAADI. This CDR3 spans 14 amino acids. CDR3 DNA sequence: TGCGCCAGCTGTCGTGGGGGAAGCACAGATACGCAGTATTTT. Translated, it gives CASCRGGSTDTQYF.

The table lists this clonotype with many counts. This chain joins TRBV24-1 and TRBJ2-1; D uncertain. V was pared by 2 bases and J by 6 bases, with 7 bases between. CDR3 length: 13 amino acids. CDR1 KGHDR and CDR2 SFDVKD come from the germline V gene. This CDR3 reads CATSDSGANEQFF. The CDR3 nucleotides are TGTGCCACCAGTGATTCAGGAGCCAATGAGCAGTTCTTC.

The chain couples TRBV10-3 to TRBJ1-2, with D unclear. The CDR3 runs 18 residues. From germline, CDR1 is ENHRY and CDR2 SYGVKD. Trimming cost V 0 bases and J 1 base, with 18 bases left between them. The CDR3 sequence: CAISESPTAESDNYGYTF. CDR3 in DNA: TGTGCCATCAGTGAGTCGCCGACCGCAGAGAGCGATAACTATGGCTACACCTTC.

This chain joins TRBV25-1 and TRBJ2-2, with D unclear. CDR1 MGHDK and CDR2 SYGVNS come from the germline V gene. V was clipped by 5 bases and J by 3 bases, with 4 bases between them. The CDR3 sequence is 12 residues long. CDR3 in amino acids: CASSYDTGELFF. As DNA, the CDR3 is TGTGCCAGCAGTTACGACACCGGGGAGCTGTTTTTT.

The chain combines TRBV12-3 or TRBV12-4 with TRBJ2-3; 8 positions agree with TRBD1. CDR3 length: 14 residues. Trimming cost V 5 bases and J 15 bases; bases outside gene matches: 16. The CDR3: CASSQGARADVQYF. The CDR3 DNA reads as TGTGCCAGCAGTCAGGGGGCGCGAGCAGATGTGCAATATTTT.

The rearrangement links TRBV6-4 to TRBJ2-1; TRBD2 matches at 10 bases. Germline CDR1 is MRHNA and CDR2 is SNTAGT. This CDR3 is 15 amino acids long. J was trimmed by 1 base and V by 3 bases; bases with no gene match: 0. The CDR3 DNA is TGTGCCAGCAGTGAACTAGCGGGATCCTACAATGAGCAGTTCTTC. Translating gives CASSELAGSYNEQFF.

The sample holds a few counts of this clonotype. The J gene is TRBJ1-6, the V gene TRBV28; no firm D call. Germline-derived CDR1 and CDR2 are MDHEN and SYDVKM. This CDR3 is built from 14 residues. The V gene lost 6 bases and the J gene lost 5 bases, with 11 bases spanning the gap. CDR3 amino acids: CASRGPRNNSPLHF. The CDR3 nucleotides are TGTGCCAGCAGGGGCCCACGCAATAATTCACCCCTCCACTTT.

The table lists this clonotype with many counts. The V gene is TRBV11-2, the J gene TRBJ2-1, with 8 positions matching TRBD2. The V segment lost 5 bases and the J segment 4 bases; nucleotides outside the gene matches: 10. Germline V gives CDR1 SGHAT, CDR2 FQNNGV. The CDR3 runs to 16 residues. The CDR3 loop is CASSQIAGRMYNEQFF. The DNA for the CDR3 is TGTGCCAGCAGCCAGATAGCGGGGCGTATGTACAATGAGCAGTTCTTC.

Concerning this clonotype: A read error may be the cause here, since a much bigger clone is one base away. The chain is built from TRBV15 and TRBJ1-1; no definite D call. The CDR3 length is 14 residues. Germline assignment: CDR1 LNHNV and CDR2 YYDKDF (reference sequence). CDR3 DNA: TGTGCCACCGGCAGAGACCTCCAGAGGGTGCAAGCTTTCTTT. Translating gives CATGRDLQRVQAFF.

Of note for this clonotype: A much larger clone sits a single nucleotide away, making a read error possible. CDR3 in amino acids: CASSLEFRRTNYGYTF. CDR3 in DNA: TGCGCCAGCAGCTTGGAGTTCAGACGGACTAACTATGGCTACACCTTC. The V and J genes are TRBV5-1 and TRBJ1-2, with D unresolved. CDR3 length: 16 residues. Germline V gives CDR1 SGHRS, CDR2 YFSETQ. V lost 0 bases and J 0 bases, leaving 12 bases between the germline ends.